Described below is a single TCR beta chain sequence and its context. The antigen is unknown. The CDR3 is 11 residues long. V lost 3 bases to trimming and J lost 3 bases, with 6 bases between them. CDR1 and CDR2 (germline): SQVTM, ANQGSEA. This record belongs to a study of T-cell reconstitution after alpha-beta-depleted transplantation in children. General observations from the study: Newly produced T cells mostly accounted for T-cell counts and diversity one year post-transplant. Several hundred graft clones that had expanded were reportedly the source of alpha-beta T cells about two months after transplant.

Library preparation (for TCRbeta) was performed with unique molecular identifiers. TCRdb used MiXCR to reprocess the PCR reads, holding one entry per CDR3 protein. The data hold about 400,000 distinct CDR3 sequences, with around 15% observed a single time. The TCR was taken from a boy in the first two years of life who had a stem cell transplant for Wiskott-Aldrich syndrome, so the T cells may come from the graft donor. The chain employs TRBV29-1 and TRBJ2-7; D may be TRBD1 (6 bases). Source: PBMCs, mostly from graft donor cells, taken 360 days after TCRalphabeta/CD19-depleted stem cell transplant. CDR3 loop: CSVEDSYEQYF. CDR3 sequence (DNA): TGCAGCGTTGAGGACAGCTACGAGCAGTACTTC.